The 15 T cell receptor beta chains listed next were all sequenced from one sample in a study of blood T cell repertoires in COVID-19. Method: immunoSEQ multiplex PCR; TCRdb's copy keeps in-frame clones and lacks some. The sample lists around 110,000 clones, 82% seen once, with about 4.2% in the top ten. The sample consisted of peripheral blood. The receptors derive from an older woman with acute or convalescent COVID-19.

The chain links TRBV7-2 to TRBJ2-5, with a tentative D call TRBD1 (5 bases). V was shortened by 1 base and J by 2 bases, with 14 bases between the two germline ends. The CDR3 runs 16 residues. Germline V gene lookup returns CDR1 SGHTA and CDR2 FQGNSA. CDR3 region: CASSLEVGRIQETQYF. DNA for the CDR3: TGTGCCAGCAGCTTAGAGGTGGGGCGGATTCAAGAGACCCAGTACTTC.

The CDR3 spells CASTKDRGDYTEAFF. The CDR3 DNA reads as TGTGCCAGCACCAAGGACAGGGGCGATTACACTGAAGCTTTCTTT. The chain links TRBV9 to TRBJ1-1; 9 nucleotides agree with TRBD1. The CDR3 contains 15 residues. The V segment lost 6 bases and the J segment 3 bases; nucleotides outside the gene matches: 9. The germline CDR1 and CDR2 sequences are SGDLS and YYNGEE.

This clone turned up a few times. The chain has TRBV6-5 and TRBJ1-1, with D unresolved. In germline, CDR1 is MNHEY, CDR2 SVGAGI. Trimming took off 7 bases at V and 11 bases at J, with 20 bases between the two ends. The CDR3 spans 13 residues. The CDR3 nucleotides are TGTGCCAGCACCCGGATGGGAGGCGGTGGGGCTTTCTTT. Encoded protein: CASTRMGGGGAFF.

In DNA, the CDR3 is TGTGCCAGCAGCTTAAGCTCTACAGGGACAGGCGGGGAGCTGTTTTTT. This translates into CASSLSSTGTGGELFF. This rearrangement joins TRBV7-3 to TRBJ2-2, with 8 bases that match TRBD1. The CDR3 totals 16 residues. The germline V gene encodes CDR1 SGHTA and CDR2 FQGTGA. Losses at the gene ends were 1 base for V and 7 bases for J; bases not matched to a gene: 8.

V and J are TRBV11-3 and TRBJ2-5; 11 nucleotides align to TRBD1. CDR3 size: 17 residues. Per germline, CDR1 SGHNT and CDR2 YENEEA. Germline trimming cut 0 bases from V and 5 bases from J; bases unmatched to any gene: 8. Here the CDR3 reads CASSLDRPGTGGETQYF. The DNA for the CDR3 is TGTGCCAGCAGCTTAGACCGCCCCGGGACAGGGGGGGAGACCCAGTACTTC.

In this sample, this clone is medium-sized. This chain joins TRBV6-4 and TRBJ2-6; possibly TRBD2 for D (6 bases). Trimming took 0 bases from V and 0 from J, leaving 12 bases between them. CDR3 length equals 18 residues. Germline V gene sequence: CDR1 MRHNA, CDR2 SNTAGT. CDR3 in amino acids: CASSDSPPGASGANVLTF. The CDR3 bases are TGTGCCAGCAGTGACTCGCCTCCGGGAGCCTCTGGGGCCAACGTCCTGACTTTC.

The chain combines TRBV12-3 or TRBV12-4 with TRBJ2-2, with no clear D. The CDR3 is 13 amino acids. The ends were cut back, 2 bases at V and 7 bases at J, with 8 bases in the middle. The CDR3: CASSLPHIGELFF. The CDR3 bases are TGTGCCAGCAGTTTACCCCACATCGGGGAGCTGTTTTTT.

The chain couples TRBV6-5 to TRBJ1-4; tentative D call: TRBD1 (6 bases). Trimming cost V 6 bases and J 4 bases, with 12 bases left between them. This CDR3 is built from 14 residues. Germline V gene data show CDR1 as MNHEY and CDR2 as SVGAGI. CDR3 sequence: CASRFTGSNEKLFF. CDR3 DNA sequence: TGTGCCAGCAGGTTTACAGGGAGTAATGAAAAACTGTTTTTT.

The chain has TRBV4-3 and TRBJ1-3; D is unclear. Germline lookup yields CDR1 LGHNA and CDR2 YSLEER. V lost 1 base, J lost 0 bases, and 10 bases lay in between. The CDR3 contains 16 residues. CDR3 DNA sequence: TGCGCCAGCAGCCAAGGGACTGGGAGCTCTGGAAACACCATATATTTT. Its translation: CASSQGTGSSGNTIYF.

The CDR3 spells CASSYGADTQYF. The CDR3 nucleotides are TGTGCCAGCAGTTACGGGGCAGATACGCAGTATTTT. The V and J genes are TRBV5-6 and TRBJ2-3; D might be TRBD2 (5 bases). CDR1 is SGHDT, CDR2 YYEEEE, per germline. Trimming took 5 bases from V and 4 from J, leaving 8 bases between them. The CDR3 is 12 amino acids.

The V call is TRBV7-2, the J call TRBJ2-5, with 10 bases lining up with TRBD2. This CDR3 comprises 18 residues. Germline trimming cut 5 bases from V and 4 bases from J; bases unmatched to any gene: 16. In germline, CDR1 is SGHTA, CDR2 FQGNSA. CDR3 loop: CASSQNLGASGGGETQYF. DNA for the CDR3: TGTGCCAGCAGCCAGAACCTGGGAGCTAGCGGGGGTGGAGAGACCCAGTACTTC.

The gene calls are TRBV6-5 and TRBJ1-4, with a tentative D call TRBD1 (6 bases). In germline, CDR1 is MNHEY, CDR2 SVGAGI. The V and J ends lost 5 bases and 4 bases respectively, with 11 bases between them. The CDR3 totals 14 residues. CDR3 DNA: TGTGCCAGCAGTCTAGGGGGAATTAATGAAAAACTGTTTTTT. Protein product: CASSLGGINEKLFF.

In its sample, this clone was seen a few times. The V call is TRBV4-3, the J call TRBJ2-3, with a weak D call TRBD2 (6 bases). CDR3 size: 15 residues. V dropped 4 bases and J dropped 7 bases, with 18 bases sitting between them. Per germline, CDR1 LGHNA and CDR2 YSLEER. DNA for the CDR3: TGCGCCAGCAGCCGGGAGGTTACTAGTCTAAATACGCAGTATTTT. Its translation is CASSREVTSLNTQYF.

The chain carries TRBV27 and TRBJ1-1, with D unclear. The CDR3 spans 15 residues. Per germline, CDR1 MNHEY and CDR2 SMNVEV (reference sequence). The ends were cut back, 2 bases at V and 5 bases at J, with 15 bases in the middle. CDR3 loop: CASSLRPRVGTEAFF. The CDR3 DNA reads TGTGCCAGCAGTTTAAGACCGAGGGTTGGGACTGAAGCTTTCTTT.

The chain carries TRBV5-5 and TRBJ2-3, with 9 bases that match TRBD2. J was trimmed by 2 bases and V by 1 base; bases with no gene match: 8. The CDR3 contains 17 residues. The germline CDR1 and CDR2 sequences are SGHKS and YYEKEE (reference sequence). In nucleotides, the CDR3 is TGTGCCAGCAGCTTGTTTAGCGGGGGTTTTATCACAGATACGCAGTATTTT. Translating it yields CASSLFSGGFITDTQYF. Using reference TRBV5-5 and TRBJ2-3 for the parts outside the CDR3, the full variable domain is DAGVTQSPTHLIKTRGQQVTLRCSPISGHKSVSWYQQVLGQGPQFIFQYYEKEERGRGNFPDRFSARQFPNYSSELNVNALLLGDSALYLCASSLFSGGFITDTQYFGPGTRLTVL.